A single sample is the source of the 27 T cell receptor beta chains below, sequenced in a study of shared clonotypes between healthy human individuals. The method was immunoSEQ multiplex PCR; TCRdb's version includes in-frame clones alone and lacks a portion of them. Counted here are 2,500,000 or so clones, roughly 93% occurring once; the ten biggest clones make up about 0.39%. The sequencing sample was made of naive CD4+ T cells from PBMCs. Subset in this sample: CD45RA+ positively selected. The receptors derive from a young man in good health. Some clones in this sample may be carry-over from other donors' samples.

The rearrangement uses TRBV5-3 and TRBJ1-5; TRBD1 agrees at 8 bases. TRBV5-3 falls under the ORF class, with uncertain function. This CDR3 comprises 16 residues. J was trimmed by 2 bases and V by 4 bases; bases with no gene match: 8. As DNA, the CDR3 is TGTGCCAGAAGCCTAGAACAGGGGGGAGGCAATCAGCCCCAGCATTTT. Protein sequence: CARSLEQGGGNQPQHF.

This clone was seen just once. V usage is TRBV6-6 and J usage is TRBJ2-7; D is unclear. In germline, CDR1 is MNHNY, CDR2 SVGAGI (reference sequence). The CDR3 is 14 amino acids. V lost 5 bases and J 3 bases, leaving 14 bases between the germline ends. In DNA form, the CDR3 reads TGTGCCAGCAGTCCTGACTCCCTCGGCTACGAGCAGTACTTC. Translated, it gives CASSPDSLGYEQYF.

The chain carries TRBV5-8 and TRBJ2-2; maybe TRBD2 (5 bases). The V end lost 1 base, the J end lost 0 bases, and 7 bases lay between the germline ends. The CDR3 runs 15 residues. Germline CDR1 and CDR2: SGHTS and YDEGEE. Here the CDR3 reads CASSLRGANTGELFF. The DNA of the CDR3 is TGTGCCAGCAGCTTGCGGGGTGCGAACACCGGGGAGCTGTTTTTT.

The chain uses TRBV6-5 and TRBJ2-1, with 8 bases identical to TRBD2. V lost 2 bases and J lost 7; bases outside the gene matches: 10. Germline lookup yields CDR1 MNHEY and CDR2 SVGAGI. CDR3 size: 16 residues. The CDR3 spells CASSYAGLGSPNEQFF. The CDR3 region has the DNA TGTGCCAGCAGTTACGCGGGACTAGGGTCTCCGAATGAGCAGTTCTTC.

The chain uses TRBV7-2 and TRBJ1-2; no clear D. The germline V and J ends were trimmed by 3 bases and 0 bases, with 11 bases remaining between them. This CDR3 spans 15 amino acids. Germline V gene data show CDR1 as SGHTA and CDR2 as FQGNSA. The CDR3 protein is CASSFLTFSNYGYTF. For the CDR3, the DNA is TGTGCCAGCAGCTTTCTAACCTTCTCTAACTATGGCTACACCTTC.

This clone was found once. This rearrangement joins TRBV5-1 to TRBJ2-5; D remains ambiguous. With the DNA end fitting TRBJ2-7 better, the J assignment may be wrong. Per the germline V gene, CDR1 is SGHRS and CDR2 is YFSETQ. There are 13 residues in the CDR3. The CDR3 loop reads CASSLGRPYEQYF. The CDR3 DNA follows: TGCGCCAGCAGCTTGGGACGGCCCTACGAGCAGTACTTC.

This clone was seen once. The chain employs TRBV25-1 and TRBJ2-7; 7 nucleotides line up with TRBD1. Germline assignment: CDR1 MGHDK and CDR2 SYGVNS. This CDR3 region has 14 residues. V lost 4 bases to trimming and J lost 1 base; unmatched junction nucleotides: 4. The CDR3 loop reads CASSARGQSYEQYF. The CDR3 nucleotides read TGTGCCAGCAGTGCCCGGGGACAGTCCTACGAGCAGTACTTC.

The chain combines TRBV7-2 with TRBJ2-5, with unresolved D. Germline CDR1 is SGHTA and CDR2 is FQGNSA. This CDR3 has 13 amino acids. V was pared by 4 bases and J by 4 bases, with 10 bases between. In DNA form, the CDR3 reads TGTGCCAGCAGCTCGACGGTGGGAGAGACCCAGTACTTC. Protein: CASSSTVGETQYF.

CDR3 DNA: TGTGCCAGCAGCGTAGCCCCTATCGCTAGCGGGATTGGCGAGCAGTTCTTC. This gives the protein CASSVAPIASGIGEQFF. This chain connects TRBV9 to TRBJ2-1; 9 nucleotides align to TRBD2. J was trimmed by 10 bases and V by 0 bases; bases with no gene match: 14. Per the germline V gene, CDR1 is SGDLS and CDR2 is YYNGEE. The CDR3 runs to 17 residues.

This clone was recorded once. V is TRBV2 and J is TRBJ2-2; TRBD1 is a possible D gene (6 bases). Germline V gives CDR1 SNHLY, CDR2 FYNNEI. V lost 6 bases, J lost 6 bases, and 17 bases lay in between. The CDR3 totals 15 residues. For the CDR3, the DNA is TGTGCCAGCAGCCTGGCCGAGCCAGGGGCCGGGGAGCTGTTTTTT. Protein sequence: CASSLAEPGAGELFF.

This chain uses TRBV2 with TRBJ2-3; D unclear. Trimming took 8 bases from V and 0 from J, leaving 6 bases between them. Germline V gene data show CDR1 as SNHLY and CDR2 as FYNNEI. The CDR3 is 12 amino acids. The CDR3 reads CASVASTDTQYF. CDR3 sequence (DNA): TGTGCCAGCGTGGCAAGCACAGATACGCAGTATTTT. The whole variable domain, remainder taken from reference TRBV2 and TRBJ2-3, is EPEVTQTPSHQVTQMGQEVILRCVPISNHLYFYWYRQILGQKVEFLVSFYNNEISEKSEIFDDQFSVERPDGSNFTLKIRSTKLEDSAMYFCASVASTDTQYFGPGTRLTVL.

This chain uses TRBV7-9 with TRBJ1-2, with no clear D. Per germline, CDR1 SEHNR and CDR2 FQNEAQ (reference sequence). Trimming cost V 5 bases and J 0 bases, with 10 bases left between them. This CDR3 spans 14 amino acids. CDR3 nucleotide sequence: TGTGCCAGCAGCCCAACAGAGACTAACTATGGCTACACCTTC. This gives the protein CASSPTETNYGYTF.

The chain uses TRBV6-6 and TRBJ2-7, with 8 positions matching TRBD2. CDR1 is MNHNY and CDR2 is SVGAGI in the germline V gene (reference sequence). The CDR3 length is 14 residues. Losses at the gene ends were 6 bases for V and 0 bases for J; bases not matched to a gene: 4. CDR3 nucleotides: TGTGCCAGCAGAAATAGCGGGGCCTCCTACGAGCAGTACTTC. Amino acid sequence: CASRNSGASYEQYF.

Remarks on this clone: A read error may produce the germline difference seen at one junction end. The V and J genes are TRBV6-6 and TRBJ1-5; the D gene is possibly TRBD1 (5 bases). From germline, CDR1 is MNHNY and CDR2 SVGAGI (reference sequence). The CDR3 spans 11 residues. Here the CDR3 DNA reads TGTGCCAGCAGTTACGGAGACAGCACCAGTTTC. It is translated as CASSYGDSTSF.

The chain employs TRBV5-1 and TRBJ1-5; D is uncertain. Germline-derived CDR1 and CDR2 are SGHRS and YFSETQ. The CDR3 covers 15 residues. V dropped 3 bases and J dropped 0 bases, with 10 bases sitting between them. CDR3 amino acids: CASSSFGDSNQPQHF. The CDR3 DNA reads TGCGCCAGCAGCTCGTTTGGGGATAGCAATCAGCCCCAGCATTTT.

The chain joins TRBV4-3 to TRBJ1-2; TRBD1 matches 8 bases. The trim removed 1 base at V and 5 bases at J, leaving 3 bases unmatched. Germline CDR1 and CDR2: LGHNA and YSLEER. The CDR3 extends over 14 amino acids. This CDR3 reads CASSQAQGGYGYTF. The CDR3 bases are TGCGCCAGCAGCCAAGCACAGGGGGGGTATGGCTACACCTTC.

This clone showed up just once. The chain links TRBV5-4 to TRBJ2-1; 8 bases are a match to TRBD2. The V and J ends lost 6 bases and 2 bases, in that order; junction bases with no gene match: 22. The CDR3 sequence is 20 residues long. CDR1 and CDR2 (germline): SGHNT, YYREEE (reference sequence). Here the CDR3 reads CASTKPTGGGLLAPYNEQFF. In DNA form, the CDR3 reads TGTGCCAGCACCAAACCCACGGGGGGGGGATTACTAGCCCCCTACAATGAGCAGTTCTTC.

This clone was detected a few times. The chain employs TRBV5-6 and TRBJ1-1; D unclear. Trimming removed 1 base from V and 8 bases from J, with 12 bases in between. The CDR3 extends over 13 amino acids. From germline, CDR1 is SGHDT and CDR2 YYEEEE. The CDR3 DNA follows: TGTGCCAGCAGCTTGTACCGAGGCCCCGAAGCTTTCTTT. This sequence encodes CASSLYRGPEAFF.

This chain links TRBV10-3 with TRBJ2-3; no clear D gene. Per the germline V gene, CDR1 is ENHRY and CDR2 is SYGVKD. CDR3 length: 13 amino acids. V was cut by 7 bases and J by 6 bases, with 14 bases left in between. CDR3 sequence: CAITPGHEDTQYF. CDR3 nucleotide sequence: TGTGCCATCACCCCGGGCCACGAGGATACGCAGTATTTT.

The gene calls are TRBV4-1 and TRBJ2-7; 7 positions match TRBD2. J lost 3 bases, V lost 0 bases, and 14 bases had no gene match. There are 18 residues in the CDR3. Germline V gives CDR1 MGHRA, CDR2 YSYEKL. CDR3 DNA: TGCGCCAGCAGCCAAGAAGACGGCCGGACTAGAGGGTTCTACGAGCAGTACTTC. It specifies CASSQEDGRTRGFYEQYF.

The CDR3 nucleotides read TGTGCCATCAGTGAGGAGACTAGCGGGAGAAATGAGCAGTTCTTC. This gives the protein CAISEETSGRNEQFF. The rearrangement uses TRBV10-3 and TRBJ2-1, with 12 bases lining up with TRBD2. Germline-derived CDR1 and CDR2 are ENHRY and SYGVKD. This CDR3 comprises 15 residues. Trimming removed 2 bases from V and 7 bases from J; junction bases left unmatched: 3.

The CDR3 region has the DNA TGTGCCAGCAGTGAATCGCAGACCTACAATGAGCAGTTCTTC. Translated: CASSESQTYNEQFF. The rearrangement joins TRBV25-1 to TRBJ2-1; D remains unclear. The germline V gene encodes CDR1 MGHDK and CDR2 SYGVNS. Trimming removed 1 base at V and 2 bases at J, with 6 bases between. The CDR3 is 14 amino acids.

This rearrangement joins TRBV9 to TRBJ2-2, with 7 bases identical to TRBD1. The V and J ends lost 5 bases and 3 bases, in that order; junction bases with no gene match: 7. This CDR3 is 15 amino acids long. Germline assignment: CDR1 SGDLS and CDR2 YYNGEE. CDR3 sequence (DNA): TGTGCCAGCAGGACTACAGGGGACGACACCGGGGAGCTGTTTTTT. Residues: CASRTTGDDTGELFF.

The chain couples TRBV6-5 to TRBJ2-5; either TRBD1 or TRBD2 may supply D (6 bases each). Trimming pared 2 bases from V and 5 bases from J, leaving 15 bases between. CDR1 and CDR2 from the germline V gene are MNHEY and SVGAGI. This CDR3 contains 15 residues. The CDR3 loop reads CASSYRGPIVETQYF. The CDR3 region has the DNA TGTGCCAGCAGTTACCGGGGGCCGATAGTGGAGACCCAGTACTTC.

The chain combines TRBV11-2 with TRBJ2-5; no clear D. The CDR3 is 15 residues long. Germline lookup yields CDR1 SGHAT and CDR2 FQNNGV. V was pared by 1 base and J by 2 bases, with 11 bases between. CDR3: CASSLARVHQETQYF. In nucleotides, the CDR3 is TGTGCCAGCAGCTTAGCTCGGGTCCATCAAGAGACCCAGTACTTC.

In its sample, this clone was seen once. The CDR3 DNA is TGTGCCAGCAGACAGTCTAGCGGGCCACGTCAAGAGACCCAGTACTTC. Protein product: CASRQSSGPRQETQYF. The chain has TRBV2 and TRBJ2-5; 8 nucleotides agree with TRBD2. CDR3 length equals 16 residues. Germline CDR1 SNHLY, CDR2 FYNNEI. With 6 bases clipped from V and 2 bases from J, the junction kept 11 bases outside the gene matches.

The genes are TRBV19 and TRBJ2-3; TRBD1 is a possible D gene (5 bases). CDR3 size: 13 residues. From germline, CDR1 is LNHDA and CDR2 SQIVND (reference sequence). The germline V and J ends were trimmed by 6 bases and 1 base, with 8 bases remaining between them. The DNA of the CDR3 is TGTGCCAGTAGGAAACAGGGCACAGATACGCAGTATTTT. It yields the protein CASRKQGTDTQYF. Filled out from reference TRBV19 and TRBJ2-3, the complete variable domain reads DGGITQSPKYLFRKEGQNVTLSCEQNLNHDAMYWYRQDPGQGLRLIYYSQIVNDFQKGDIAEGYSVSREKKESFPLTVTSAQKNPTAFYLCASRKQGTDTQYFGPGTRLTVL.